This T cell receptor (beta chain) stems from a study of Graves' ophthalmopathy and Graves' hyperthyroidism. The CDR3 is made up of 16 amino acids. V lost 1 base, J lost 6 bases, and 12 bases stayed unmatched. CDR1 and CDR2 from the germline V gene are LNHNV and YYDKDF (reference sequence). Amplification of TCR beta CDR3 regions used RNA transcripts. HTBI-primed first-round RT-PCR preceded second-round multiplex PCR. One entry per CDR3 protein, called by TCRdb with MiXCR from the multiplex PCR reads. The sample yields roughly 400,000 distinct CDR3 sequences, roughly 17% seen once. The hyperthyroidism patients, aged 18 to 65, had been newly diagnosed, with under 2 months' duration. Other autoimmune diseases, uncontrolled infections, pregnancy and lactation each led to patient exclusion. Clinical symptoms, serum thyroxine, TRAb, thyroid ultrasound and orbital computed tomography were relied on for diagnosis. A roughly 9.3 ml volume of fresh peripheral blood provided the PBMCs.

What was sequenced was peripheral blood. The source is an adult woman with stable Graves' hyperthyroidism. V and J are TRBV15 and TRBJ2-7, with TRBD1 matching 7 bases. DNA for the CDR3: TGTGCCACCAGCAGAGGGGAACAGGGGTCCCCGACCGAGCAGTACTTC. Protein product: CATSRGEQGSPTEQYF.